These 8 T cell receptor beta chains share one sample of origin, sequenced in a study of T cells in Graves' hyperthyroidism and ophthalmopathy. Amplification targeted TCR beta CDR3 regions from RNA transcripts. A set of HTBI primers served as the primers for a first-round RT-PCR of the TCR CDR3. TCRdb called the multiplex PCR reads again in MiXCR, with one record for every CDR3 protein. The sample yields fewer than 350,000 distinct CDR3 sequences, approximately 18% seen once. Sequencing used blood. The receptors derive from a man aged 50 to 59 with Graves' ophthalmopathy.

The CDR3 protein is CASSLRQGYSEGQFF. CDR3 DNA sequence: TGTGCCAGCAGTTTAAGACAGGGGTACTCTGAAGGGCAGTTCTTC. The V call is TRBV27, the J call TRBJ2-1; 8 positions agree with TRBD1. Unmatched junction bases numbered 12, after V lost 2 bases and J lost 12 bases. This CDR3 has 15 amino acids. CDR1 is MNHEY, CDR2 SMNVEV, per germline (reference sequence).

The chain links TRBV6-2 or TRBV6-3 to TRBJ2-1; 7 bases fit TRBD2. The CDR3 consists of 16 residues. CDR1 is MNHEY, CDR2 SVGEGT, per germline. The junction had 8 bases not matched to a gene; V was cut back by 6 bases and J by 0 bases. Here the CDR3 reads CASRPTLAVSYNEQFF. The DNA for the CDR3 is TGTGCCAGCAGACCAACGCTAGCGGTCTCCTACAATGAGCAGTTCTTC.

This clonotype was recorded many times. V usage is TRBV6-5 and J usage is TRBJ2-5; 14 bases agree with TRBD2. The ends lost 0 bases at V and 9 bases at J; junction bases unmatched: 9. This CDR3 is 17 amino acids long. Germline V gene lookup returns CDR1 MNHEY and CDR2 SVGAGI. The CDR3 sequence: CASSYSRTSGRPDSQYF. The CDR3, as DNA: TGTGCCAGCAGTTACTCCCGGACTAGCGGGAGGCCGGATTCCCAGTACTTC.

CDR3 loop: CASSYMGVTSGSPYNEQYF. CDR3 coding DNA: TGTGCCAGCAGTTACATGGGGGTAACTAGCGGGAGCCCCTACAATGAGCAGTACTTC. The genes are TRBV6-5 and TRBJ2-1, with 11 bases matching TRBD2. The J call could be wrong; TRBJ2-7 is a better fit for the DNA end. This CDR3 comprises 19 residues. Germline CDR1 is MNHEY and CDR2 is SVGAGI.

The V call is TRBV4-1, the J call TRBJ2-1, with 7 bases matching TRBD2. The CDR3 runs to 19 residues. Germline V CDR1 and CDR2: MGHRA, YSYEKL. With V trimmed by 0 bases and J by 2 bases, 13 bases remained unmatched. CDR3 nucleotide sequence: TGCGCCAGCAGCCAAGAAGGGTCAACTGGAGGGAGGGCCTACAATGAGCAGTTCTTC. The encoded protein is CASSQEGSTGGRAYNEQFF.

This sequence joins TRBV3-1 and TRBJ2-7; perhaps TRBD2 as D (6 bases). The germline CDR1 and CDR2 sequences are LGHDT and YNNKEL (reference sequence). Trimming cost V 6 bases and J 2 bases, with 17 bases left between them. The CDR3 contains 15 residues. The CDR3 spells CASSGPGLPTYEQYF. CDR3 sequence (DNA): TGTGCCAGCAGTGGTCCGGGACTTCCAACCTACGAGCAGTACTTC.

This clonotype was observed at least ten times. The genes are TRBV2 and TRBJ2-7; D may be TRBD2 (5 bases). With 7 bases removed from V and 2 bases from J, the gap between germline ends came to 21 bases. This CDR3 comprises 16 residues. Germline values: CDR1 SNHLY, CDR2 FYNNEI. The CDR3 DNA reads TGTGCCAGCATTCAGAAGGAGTCGGGGTCCCCCTACGAGCAGTACTTC. It yields the protein CASIQKESGSPYEQYF. Looking up the rest from reference TRBV2 and TRBJ2-7 gives the full variable domain: EPEVTQTPSHQVTQMGQEVILRCVPISNHLYFYWYRQILGQKVEFLVSFYNNEISEKSEIFDDQFSVERPDGSNFTLKIRSTKLEDSAMYFCASIQKESGSPYEQYFGPGTRLTVT.

The gene calls are TRBV5-8 and TRBJ1-1; D remains ambiguous. V lost 2 bases to trimming and J lost 4 bases, with 9 bases between them. Germline CDR1 SGHTS, CDR2 YDEGEE. The CDR3 totals 13 residues. DNA for the CDR3: TGTGCCAGCAGCTTAAGTGTGTCCACTGAAGCTTTCTTT. Translating it yields CASSLSVSTEAFF.